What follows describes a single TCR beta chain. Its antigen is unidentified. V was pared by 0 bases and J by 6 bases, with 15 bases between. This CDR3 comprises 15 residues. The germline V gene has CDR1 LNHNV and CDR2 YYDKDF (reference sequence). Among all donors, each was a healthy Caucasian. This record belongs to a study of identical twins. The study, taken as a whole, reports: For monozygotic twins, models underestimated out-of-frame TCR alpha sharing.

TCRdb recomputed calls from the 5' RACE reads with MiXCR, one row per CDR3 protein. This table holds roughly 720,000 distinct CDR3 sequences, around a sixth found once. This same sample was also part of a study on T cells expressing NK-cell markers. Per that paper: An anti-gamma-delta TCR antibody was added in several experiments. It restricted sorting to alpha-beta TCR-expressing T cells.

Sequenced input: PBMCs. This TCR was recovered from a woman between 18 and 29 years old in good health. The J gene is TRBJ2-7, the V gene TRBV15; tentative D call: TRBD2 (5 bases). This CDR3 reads CATSRDGGRFSEQYF. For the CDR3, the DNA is TGTGCCACCAGCAGAGATGGAGGACGTTTCTCCGAGCAGTACTTC.